The following is a T cell receptor beta chain sequence with its context. The antigen is unknown. The CDR3 extends over 14 amino acids. Germline values: CDR1 SQVTM, CDR2 ANQGSEA. Trimming removed 7 bases from V and 2 bases from J; junction bases left unmatched: 6. Amplified regions were TCR beta CDR3 sequences from RNA transcripts. TCR CDR3 regions were first amplified by RT-PCR with HTBI primers. TCRdb recomputed calls from the multiplex PCR reads with MiXCR, one row per CDR3 protein. The sample lists 450,000 to 700,000 distinct CDR3 sequences; 46% were seen once. The source of the sample is a study of T cells in Graves' hyperthyroidism and ophthalmopathy. Patients showing uncontrolled infection, other autoimmune disease, pregnancy or lactation were ineligible. Study results and limitations: Most expanded thyroid clonotypes above 0.001 also appeared in blood. Before onset, by a median of approximately 5.9 months, the model predicted ophthalmopathy.

This clonotype originated in an adult woman with Graves' disease, either hyperthyroidism or ophthalmopathy (not recorded which). The chain joins TRBV29-1 to TRBJ1-1; 11 bases match TRBD1. Sequencing used peripheral blood or thyroid tissue (not recorded which). The CDR3 region is CSARTGGGNTEAFF. The CDR3 nucleotides read TGCAGCGCAAGGACAGGGGGCGGAAACACTGAAGCTTTCTTT.